The 6 T cell receptor beta chains reported below all come from one sample, sequenced in a study of spatial heterogeneity in lung cancer. From the 5' RACE reads, TCRdb called clonotypes with MiXCR, one entry per CDR3 protein. The table lists about 47,000 distinct CDR3 sequences, 10% to 15% of them singletons. Time point defined: blood at routine non-recurrence follow-up after resection. Material: PBMCs, obtained at follow-up. The origin of the receptors is a male donor with early-stage non-small cell lung cancer.

The chain employs TRBV18 and TRBJ2-5, with D perhaps TRBD2 (6 bases). Trimming pared 3 bases from V and 4 bases from J, leaving 24 bases between. Germline lookup yields CDR1 KGHSH and CDR2 LQKENI. The CDR3 extends over 18 amino acids. The CDR3 DNA follows: TGTGCCAGCTCACCTCGCACTAGGCCGGGACTGGTCGGAGAGACCCAGTACTTC. Its translation is CASSPRTRPGLVGETQYF.

This clonotype was found many times. The chain combines TRBV6-6 with TRBJ2-3; D is possibly TRBD1 or TRBD2 (5 bases each). The CDR3 totals 14 residues. Germline CDR1 is MNHNY and CDR2 is SVGAGI (reference sequence). V was trimmed by 7 bases and J by 0 bases, leaving 11 bases between them. The CDR3 region is CASTSGASTDTQYF. CDR3 in DNA: TGTGCCAGCACATCCGGGGCTAGCACAGATACGCAGTATTTT.

The rearrangement uses TRBV4-3 and TRBJ2-3, with D possibly called TRBD1 or TRBD2 (6 bases each). CDR1 LGHNA and CDR2 YSLEER come from the germline V gene. This CDR3 spans 17 amino acids. V was cut by 1 base and J by 0 bases, with 14 bases left in between. CDR3 nucleotides: TGCGCCAGCAGCCAAGGAGCAGGAGGGGGGAGCACAGATACGCAGTATTTT. Amino acid sequence: CASSQGAGGGSTDTQYF.

CDR3 sequence: CASSQGTSGTYNEQFF. The DNA of the CDR3 is TGCGCCAGCAGCCAAGGGACTAGCGGGACATACAATGAGCAGTTCTTC. This sequence joins TRBV4-1 and TRBJ2-1, with TRBD2 identical over 12 bases. Trimming took 1 base from V and 4 from J; bases not matched to a gene: 2. The CDR3 spans 16 residues. Germline V gene lookup returns CDR1 MGHRA and CDR2 YSYEKL.

This clonotype showed up just a few times. The V call is TRBV6-1, the J call TRBJ2-1; D not certain. CDR1 is MNHNS and CDR2 is SASEGT in the germline V gene. Trimming took off 2 bases at V and 15 bases at J, with 11 bases between the two ends. The CDR3 length is 11 residues. The CDR3: CASSERTRAFF. For the CDR3, the DNA is TGTGCCAGCAGTGAACGTACCCGAGCGTTCTTC.

The chain links TRBV12-3 or TRBV12-4 to TRBJ1-2; D may be TRBD1 (5 bases). This CDR3 comprises 13 residues. Trimming removed 1 base from V and 4 bases from J, with 7 bases in between. The CDR3 bases are TGTGCCAGCAGTTTAGGGGGCATCTATGGCTACACCTTC. Translated, it gives CASSLGGIYGYTF.